These T cell receptor beta chains were read from a single sample in a study of identifying expanded T cells in peripheral blood. The data were produced by immunoSEQ multiplex PCR, yet TCRdb's version contains in-frame clones alone and is incomplete. Among 100,000 to 150,000 clones listed, about four fifths were seen once. Sequences were obtained from blood. Receptors were obtained from a person between 18 and 70 years old in good health. The conserved cysteine and the conserved F or W are not part of the CDR3 here.

J: TRBJ1-6
V: TRBV5-6
CDR3: ASSLGGMLINSPLH

J: TRBJ1-3
V: TRBV28
CDR3: ASRASGNTIY

J: TRBJ1-2
V: TRBV4-1
CDR3: ASSQEGPRATNYGYT

J: TRBJ1-1
V: TRBV2
CDR3: ASSDRDTEAF

J: TRBJ2-1
V: TRBV29-1
CDR3: SVGGLTGFNSYNEQF

J: TRBJ1-2
V: TRBV18
CDR3: ASSPTVDSIYGYT

J: TRBJ2-1
V: TRBV6-5
CDR3: ASSYSRINNEQF

J: TRBJ2-1
V: TRBV2
CDR3: ASTSTSGGYNEQF

J: TRBJ1-2
V: TRBV4-1
CDR3: ASSQVQGGNYGYT

J: TRBJ1-6
V: TRBV13
CDR3: ASSFWLGQENSPLH

J: TRBJ1-1
V: TRBV19
CDR3: ASSVKGDTEAF

J: TRBJ2-7
V: TRBV6-1
CDR3: ASPQGGNEQY

J: TRBJ1-2
V: TRBV7-9
CDR3: ASSLDLYGYT

J: TRBJ2-5
V: TRBV7-2
CDR3: ASSSYGRGETQY

J: TRBJ1-3
V: TRBV19
CDR3: ASTARRGTGNTIY

J: TRBJ1-2
V: TRBV7-2
CDR3: ASSADRVYGYT

J: TRBJ2-7
V: TRBV11-3
CDR3: ASSPGGGHEQY

J: TRBJ2-4
V: TRBV29-1
CDR3: SVGEGPGDIQY

J: TRBJ1-1
V: TRBV19
CDR3: ASEEVWQGARNTEAF

J: TRBJ1-3
V: TRBV13
CDR3: ASVGAGNTIY

J: TRBJ1-1
V: TRBV10-3
CDR3: AISELERPRTEAF